This T cell receptor (beta chain) was sequenced during a study of blood T cell repertoires in COVID-19. Whole-study context: Sample material is recorded as cDNA or gDNA derived from T cells, B-cell-depleted T cells, or PBMCs.

Living in about two dozen US areas, the participants were between roughly 18 and 95 years of age. For recovered donors of Cohort 3, there were two negative PCRs, clearance, or symptom resolution. Germline values: CDR1 SNHLY, CDR2 FYNNEI. V gave up 5 bases and J gave up 0 bases; unmatched junction bases: 6. The CDR3 covers 16 residues. Source study methods: Reference gene primer amplification in the assay estimated nucleated cell counts. This table comes from immunoSEQ multiplex PCR, and its TCRdb copy is limited to in-frame clones, with some not included. V and J calls and clone size are copied from that table; D and trimming were computed from the DNA. This sample yields over 200,000 clones, of which 86% are seen a single time; 15% belongs to the top ten.

This TCR was sampled from a man younger than 35 who had recovered from COVID-19. Material for sequencing was PBMCs or T cells enriched from blood (not recorded which). The chain recombines TRBV2 with TRBJ1-4; the match to TRBD1 covers 7 bases. The DNA for the CDR3 is TGTGCCAGCAGTAGGGACAGACCGGCAACTAATGAAAAACTGTTTTTT. It encodes CASSRDRPATNEKLFF.